This T cell receptor beta chain was found in a study of T cell clonotyping in hematopoietic cell transplantation. On the study more broadly: Recipients' pretransplant samples followed cytoreduction.

On this clone: No antigen is known for it.

Study-level results: CD4 and CD8 repertoire contributions could not be separated without sorting. At the given depth, recipient repertoires were over 97% de novo clonotypes.

Assay used: immunoSEQ multiplex PCR; TCRdb lists only in-frame clones, some missing. The sample records 25,000 to 30,000 clones, 85% to 95% being singletons. As for time point: recipient sample about 28 days before transplant, after cytoreduction. Losses at the gene ends were 3 bases for V and 1 base for J; bases not matched to a gene: 5. The CDR3 totals 16 residues. Germline V CDR1 and CDR2: LGHNA, YSLEER. This clonotype originated in a man aged 45-65 years with acute myeloid leukemia. Some clones in this sample may be carry-over from other donors' samples. Source: peripheral blood mononuclear cells, taken before stem cell transplant. This chain links TRBV4-3 with TRBJ2-7; 11 nucleotides line up with TRBD2. CDR3 in DNA: TGCGCCAGCAGCCAGCAACTAGCGGGAGAATCCTACGAGCAGTACTTC. Translating gives CASSQQLAGESYEQYF.